These 32 T cell receptor beta chains came from one sample sequenced in a study of PD-1 blockade in classical Hodgkin lymphoma. Autologous stem cell transplantation was followed by relapse in every patient, and brentuximab vedotin exposure varied. Measured with immunoSEQ multiplex PCR; TCRdb has only the in-frame clones, and not every one. The profile shows around 42,000 clones, about 71% of them singletons. This specimen consisted of peripheral blood mononuclear cells (PBMCs), obtained at baseline. The source of these receptors is a human donor with classical Hodgkin lymphoma.

In this sample, this clone turned up a few times. The chain recombines TRBV27 with TRBJ2-7, with D unresolved. The CDR3 runs to 14 residues. Germline V gives CDR1 MNHEY, CDR2 SMNVEV (reference sequence). The V and J ends lost 5 bases and 1 base respectively, with 12 bases between them. This CDR3 reads CASSPIPRSYEQYF. The CDR3 DNA sequence: TGTGCCAGCAGTCCTATCCCCAGGTCCTACGAGCAGTACTTC.

V usage is TRBV9 and J usage is TRBJ2-5; D assignment may be TRBD1 or TRBD2 (5 bases each). V was trimmed by 0 bases and J by 3 bases, leaving 9 bases between them. From germline, CDR1 is SGDLS and CDR2 YYNGEE. The CDR3 runs to 14 residues. CDR3 residues: CASSVGGSEETQYF. In nucleotides, the CDR3 is TGTGCCAGCAGCGTAGGGGGGTCGGAAGAGACCCAGTACTTC.

The chain joins TRBV4-2 to TRBJ1-3; maybe TRBD1 (5 bases). Trimming took off 4 bases at V and 4 bases at J, with 8 bases between the two ends. The CDR3 spans 13 residues. Germline V gene lookup returns CDR1 LGHNA and CDR2 YNFKEQ. CDR3 sequence reads: CASSPQGGNTIYF. DNA for the CDR3: TGTGCCAGCAGCCCCCAGGGAGGAAACACCATATATTTT.

The V gene is TRBV4-2, the J gene TRBJ2-1, with 14 bases lining up with TRBD2. Trimming cost V 0 bases and J 0 bases; bases outside gene matches: 7. Germline CDR1 is LGHNA and CDR2 is YNFKEQ. The CDR3 runs to 20 residues. CDR3 nucleotide sequence: TGTGCCAGCAGCCAAGATGGACTAGCGGGGGGTTGGAGCTCCTACAATGAGCAGTTCTTC. Protein sequence: CASSQDGLAGGWSSYNEQFF.

The chain links TRBV6-5 to TRBJ1-2; no clear D. The length of the CDR3 is 13 residues. The V gene's germline CDR1 is MNHEY and CDR2 SVGAGI. Trimming cost V 2 bases and J 7 bases, with 11 bases left between them. CDR3 sequence reads: CASSYTPGSGYTF. The CDR3 region has the DNA TGTGCCAGCAGTTACACGCCCGGGAGTGGCTACACCTTC.

This sequence joins TRBV30 and TRBJ1-1, with a tentative D call TRBD1 (5 bases). The V end lost 7 bases, the J end lost 1 base, and 10 bases lay between the germline ends. Germline assignment: CDR1 GTSNPN and CDR2 SVGIG (reference sequence). The CDR3 extends over 12 amino acids. CDR3: CAFSGANTEAFF. The CDR3, as DNA: TGTGCCTTCAGTGGGGCGAACACTGAAGCTTTCTTT.

The count of this clone is one. The chain carries TRBV9 and TRBJ1-5; D remains ambiguous. V gave up 0 bases and J gave up 3 bases, with 4 bases separating them. Germline V gives CDR1 SGDLS, CDR2 YYNGEE. This CDR3 region has 13 residues. In DNA form, the CDR3 reads TGTGCCAGCAGCGTAGGGGACAATCAGCCCCAGCATTTT. Its protein is CASSVGDNQPQHF.

The gene calls are TRBV4-2 and TRBJ2-5; tentative D call: TRBD2 (5 bases). Trimming pared 0 bases from V and 5 bases from J, leaving 7 bases between. CDR3 size: 13 residues. The germline V gene has CDR1 LGHNA and CDR2 YNFKEQ. CDR3: CASSQDGGETQYF. CDR3 nucleotides: TGTGCCAGCAGCCAAGATGGCGGGGAGACCCAGTACTTC.

V gene TRBV19 combines with J gene TRBJ2-1; possibly TRBD2 for D (5 bases). Looked up from germline, CDR1 is LNHDA and CDR2 is SQIVND (reference sequence). The CDR3 runs to 15 residues. V was cut by 6 bases and J by 0 bases, with 12 bases left in between. The CDR3 DNA follows: TGTGCCAGTAGCTCGGACTCCGACTCCTACAATGAGCAGTTCTTC. Protein sequence: CASSSDSDSYNEQFF.

The rearrangement joins TRBV29-1 to TRBJ1-1, with D hard to call. The CDR3 contains 16 residues. Germline V gives CDR1 SQVTM, CDR2 ANQGSEA. Deletions cut 6 bases from V and 2 bases from J, with 22 bases between. The CDR3 region has the DNA TGCAGCGTCGATTTTGGGAGGGCGAAACCTAACACTGAAGCTTTCTTT. It yields the protein CSVDFGRAKPNTEAFF.

This clone appeared a few times. This sequence joins TRBV25-1 and TRBJ2-1, with D perhaps TRBD1 (8 bases). This CDR3 is built from 12 residues. Germline V CDR1 and CDR2: MGHDK, SYGVNS. CDR3 in DNA: TGTCAGGGGGCGGGGGTCTACAATGAGCAGTTCTTC. This sequence encodes CQGAGVYNEQFF.

In its sample, this clone was seen a few times. V and J are TRBV27 and TRBJ2-1; possible D gene TRBD2, 6 bases. V dropped 2 bases and J dropped 0 bases, with 11 bases sitting between them. The germline V gene has CDR1 MNHEY and CDR2 SMNVEV (reference sequence). The CDR3 covers 16 residues. In DNA, the CDR3 is TGTGCCAGCAGTTTAAATAGCGGAGTCTCCTACAATGAGCAGTTCTTC. It translates to CASSLNSGVSYNEQFF.

The sample holds a few counts of this clone. V usage is TRBV4-1 and J usage is TRBJ1-5, with 9 bases lining up with TRBD1. Losses at the gene ends were 3 bases for V and 5 bases for J; bases not matched to a gene: 8. The germline V gene encodes CDR1 MGHRA and CDR2 YSYEKL. This CDR3 has 16 residues. CDR3 coding DNA: TGCGCCAGCAGCCAGGGACAGGGTCCGGGGGATCAGCCCCAGCATTTT. Its translation: CASSQGQGPGDQPQHF.

The V gene is TRBV4-1, the J gene TRBJ1-5; D not certain. V was clipped by 0 bases and J by 4 bases, with 13 bases between them. The germline CDR1 and CDR2 sequences are MGHRA and YSYEKL. The CDR3 has 16 amino acids. The CDR3 DNA is TGCGCCAGCAGCCAAGATAAGGCGGGAGAAAATCAGCCCCAGCATTTT. It yields the protein CASSQDKAGENQPQHF.

This clone was observed a handful of times. This chain uses TRBV18 with TRBJ2-5; D remains unclear. V lost 6 bases, J lost 3 bases, and 8 bases lay in between. There are 12 residues in the CDR3. Looked up from germline, CDR1 is KGHSH and CDR2 is LQKENI. CDR3 region: CASSRPKETQYF. DNA of the CDR3: TGTGCCAGCTCCCGGCCGAAAGAGACCCAGTACTTC. The variable domain in full, completed from reference TRBV18 and TRBJ2-5, reads NAGVMQNPRHLVRRRGQEARLRCSPMKGHSHVYWYRQLPEEGLKFMVYLQKENIIDESGMPKERFSAEFPKEGPSILRIQQVVRGDSAAYFCASSRPKETQYFGPGTRLLVL.

This chain connects TRBV11-2 to TRBJ2-1, with a possible D match to TRBD2 (5 bases). The CDR3 loop spans 17 amino acids. From germline, CDR1 is SGHAT and CDR2 FQNNGV. V was shortened by 5 bases and J by 6 bases, with 23 bases between the two germline ends. The CDR3 protein is CASSPGRLRAKVNEQFF. CDR3 nucleotides: TGTGCCAGCAGCCCCGGGCGCTTGAGGGCTAAGGTCAATGAGCAGTTCTTC.

The CDR3 nucleotides are TGCAGCGTTGAGGGGTTGAAGCGGGAATTTCGGGACGTAGACTACAATGAGCAGTTCTTC. Amino acid sequence: CSVEGLKREFRDVDYNEQFF. The gene calls are TRBV29-1 and TRBJ2-1, with 7 bases fitting TRBD2. Germline CDR1 and CDR2: SQVTM and ANQGSEA. The CDR3 length is 20 residues. Germline trimming cut 3 bases from V and 3 bases from J; bases unmatched to any gene: 23.

The chain uses TRBV11-3 and TRBJ1-1; D is uncertain. Per germline, CDR1 SGHNT and CDR2 YENEEA. This CDR3 comprises 13 residues. Trimming removed 0 bases at V and 5 bases at J, with 7 bases between. The CDR3 nucleotides are TGTGCCAGCAGCTTAGAATTGGGAACTGAAGCTTTCTTT. As protein: CASSLELGTEAFF.

The V call is TRBV19, the J call TRBJ2-2; the D gene could be TRBD1 or TRBD2 (5 bases each). V was cut by 3 bases and J by 4 bases, with 15 bases left in between. Germline lookup yields CDR1 LNHDA and CDR2 SQIVND (reference sequence). This CDR3 comprises 16 residues. DNA for the CDR3: TGTGCCAGTAGTATCCGCGGGCCAGGGAGCACCGGGGAGCTGTTTTTT. Its protein is CASSIRGPGSTGELFF.

The rearrangement uses TRBV5-1 and TRBJ2-1; tentatively, D is TRBD1 or TRBD2 (5 bases each). The CDR3 spans 15 residues. CDR1 is SGHRS, CDR2 YFSETQ, per germline. Trimming removed 3 bases from V and 1 base from J, with 11 bases in between. In DNA, the CDR3 is TGCGCCAGCAGCTCGGGACCGCTATCCTACAATGAGCAGTTCTTC. Encoded protein: CASSSGPLSYNEQFF.

The chain is built from TRBV27 and TRBJ1-1; the match to TRBD1 covers 9 bases. Germline trimming cut 2 bases from V and 5 bases from J; bases unmatched to any gene: 9. This CDR3 has 16 residues. Germline CDR1 and CDR2: MNHEY and SMNVEV (reference sequence). CDR3 sequence reads: CASSLNGTGRGTEAFF. DNA for the CDR3: TGTGCCAGCAGTTTAAACGGGACAGGGCGGGGAACTGAAGCTTTCTTT.

This clone was seen a handful of times. This chain connects TRBV7-9 to TRBJ2-1; no definite D call. The germline V and J ends were trimmed by 5 bases and 8 bases, with 13 bases remaining between them. The CDR3 covers 13 residues. Germline values: CDR1 SEHNR, CDR2 FQNEAQ (reference sequence). Here the CDR3 DNA reads TGTGCCAGCAGCCCAAAGATCACTGATGAGCAGTTCTTC. Encoded protein: CASSPKITDEQFF.

V usage is TRBV6-1 and J usage is TRBJ1-2; no clear D. The germline V and J ends were trimmed by 6 bases and 8 bases, with 10 bases remaining between them. The CDR3 totals 11 residues. The germline V gene encodes CDR1 MNHNS and CDR2 SASEGT. CDR3 DNA sequence: TGTGCCAGCAGCCTCACTAGGGGCTACACCTTC. This gives the protein CASSLTRGYTF.

The chain combines TRBV27 with TRBJ2-4; D ambiguous. V was shortened by 8 bases and J by 0 bases, with 11 bases between the two germline ends. This CDR3 region has 14 residues. Germline lookup yields CDR1 MNHEY and CDR2 SMNVEV (reference sequence). This chain's CDR3 is CASAEHLAKNIQYF. CDR3 DNA sequence: TGTGCCAGCGCAGAGCACCTAGCCAAAAACATTCAGTACTTC.

This chain joins TRBV7-8 and TRBJ2-1, with 11 bases that match TRBD2. The CDR3 loop spans 18 amino acids. Trimming cost V 2 bases and J 0 bases; bases outside gene matches: 6. Germline V gene lookup returns CDR1 SGHVS and CDR2 FQNEAQ. The CDR3 region is CASSLSSGGPSSYNEQFF. The CDR3 nucleotides read TGTGCCAGCAGCTTATCTAGCGGGGGGCCCAGCTCCTACAATGAGCAGTTCTTC.

This rearrangement joins TRBV5-6 to TRBJ1-1; D might be TRBD1 (5 bases). Trimming removed 4 bases from V and 2 bases from J, with 12 bases in between. The germline gives CDR1 SGHDT, CDR2 YYEEEE. The CDR3 totals 14 residues. The CDR3 region is CASSHGRVNTEAFF. The CDR3 nucleotides are TGTGCCAGCAGCCACGGCAGGGTTAACACTGAAGCTTTCTTT.

The chain has TRBV7-8 and TRBJ2-7, with D perhaps matching TRBD2 (6 bases). This CDR3 spans 15 amino acids. CDR1 is SGHVS and CDR2 is FQNEAQ in the germline V gene. V lost 5 bases and J lost 7, with 21 bases in between. CDR3 protein: CASSPRRGVKWEQYF. CDR3 DNA: TGTGCCAGCAGCCCAAGGAGGGGCGTCAAGTGGGAGCAGTACTTC.

The rearrangement uses TRBV19 and TRBJ2-3; possibly TRBD2 for D (6 bases). In germline, CDR1 is LNHDA, CDR2 SQIVND (reference sequence). CDR3 length equals 15 residues. With 1 base removed from V and 5 bases from J, the gap between germline ends came to 13 bases. In nucleotides, the CDR3 is TGTGCCAGTAGTATAGTTGGCGGGGTGAGAGATACGCAGTATTTT. This codes for CASSIVGGVRDTQYF. Variable domain in full (rest from reference TRBV19 and TRBJ2-3): DGGITQSPKYLFRKEGQNVTLSCEQNLNHDAMYWYRQDPGQGLRLIYYSQIVNDFQKGDIAEGYSVSREKKESFPLTVTSAQKNPTAFYLCASSIVGGVRDTQYFGPGTRLTVL.

This clone was recorded only once. The J gene is TRBJ2-5, the V gene TRBV5-7, with a possible D match to TRBD2 (6 bases). TRBV5-7 falls under the ORF class, with uncertain function. CDR3 length equals 16 residues. Trimming left V 3 bases short and J 5 bases short, with 20 bases between. The CDR3 is CASSSGAGKLWETQYF. The CDR3 DNA sequence: TGTGCCAGCAGCTCCGGTGCGGGAAAATTATGGGAGACCCAGTACTTC.

This chain connects TRBV27 to TRBJ2-7; D remains ambiguous. CDR1 MNHEY and CDR2 SMNVEV come from the germline V gene (reference sequence). The V and J ends lost 5 bases and 2 bases respectively, with 16 bases between them. This CDR3 is 15 amino acids long. CDR3 DNA sequence: TGTGCCAGCAGTCTCCTGGAAAGGGTCACCTACGAGCAGTACTTC. This sequence encodes CASSLLERVTYEQYF.

The CDR3 region has the DNA TGTGCCAGCAGCCTTAGCGGGCTCGGACAGCCCCAGCATTTT. Protein: CASSLSGLGQPQHF. The V and J genes are TRBV7-9 and TRBJ1-5; no firm D call. V shed 5 bases and J shed 7 bases, with 15 bases lying between them. The CDR3 is 14 amino acids. From germline, CDR1 is SEHNR and CDR2 FQNEAQ (reference sequence). The full variable domain, in which reference TRBV7-9 and TRBJ1-5 provide the parts outside the CDR3, is DTGVSQNPRHKITKRGQNVTFRCDPISEHNRLYWYRQTLGQGPEFLTYFQNEAQLEKSRLLSDRFSAERPKGSFSTLEIQRTEQGDSAMYLCASSLSGLGQPQHFGDGTRLSIL.

The chain joins TRBV10-3 to TRBJ1-1, with 8 nucleotides matching TRBD1. After removal of 3 bases from V and 0 bases from J, the junction contained 3 bases not matched to a gene. Germline lookup yields CDR1 ENHRY and CDR2 SYGVKD. CDR3 length: 15 residues. The CDR3 DNA sequence: TGTGCCATCAGTGAAGGACAGGGTATGAACACTGAAGCTTTCTTT. It specifies CAISEGQGMNTEAFF.